This T cell receptor (beta chain) was recorded in a study of T cells in Graves' hyperthyroidism and ophthalmopathy (dated by TCRdb to between 2018 and 2021). About the investigation overall: Peripheral blood was collected at initial diagnosis, before any treatment. To identify TCR V-J signatures that set the groups apart, the researchers used a discovery cohort of more than 95 patients, made up of under 50 with Graves' ophthalmopathy and 57 with stable Graves' hyperthyroidism. Whether ophthalmopathy could be predicted prospectively was tested in an independent validation cohort made up of about 20 hyperthyroidism patients plus 17 patients who later progressed to ophthalmopathy. The 100 or so discovery patients were divided at random into training and test sets in a 7:3 ratio. The study also compared thyroid tissue and blood T-cell repertoires from about six Graves' hyperthyroidism patients. Following sampling, methimazole starting at 30 mg daily was given to hyperthyroidism patients, and high-dose intravenous methylprednisolone was given to ophthalmopathy patients. The paper reports TCR Vbeta CDR3 sequencing of fewer than 150 peripheral blood samples: some 41 ophthalmopathy, under 85 hyperthyroidism and approximately 17 progressor patients.

A single count supports this clonotype. Its antigen is currently not known. The sample holds no much larger clone one base away, and base qualities are not on file. One read amounts to weak evidence. The germline V gene specifies SGHAT as CDR1 and FQNNGV as CDR2. The V and J ends are trimmed by 5 bases and 4 bases, leaving 17 bases between them. The CDR3 has 15 amino acids, counting the end cysteine and phenylalanine. The kept DNA is CDR3 alone, 45 bases in frame from the first base. Hyperthyroidism patients were aged 18 to 65 years and newly diagnosed, with disease duration of less than 2 months. Any patient with an uncontrolled infection, another autoimmune disease, pregnancy or lactation was excluded. Diagnoses were established on the basis of clinical symptoms, serum thyroxine and TRAb, thyroid ultrasound, and orbital computed tomography. For progressor patients, blood was drawn at the first diagnosis of hyperthyroidism, before any ophthalmopathy symptoms had appeared. PBMCs were separated from 7.5 to 10 ml of fresh peripheral blood using Ficoll-Paque density gradient centrifugation. Progressor patients were first diagnosed with Graves' hyperthyroidism and then developed ophthalmopathy during follow-up. Total RNA was extracted with Trizol reagent, and quality was checked on an Agilent 2100 Bioanalyzer.

Summary of the overall study and its limitations: Most expanded thyroid clonotypes (frequency above 0.001) were also detected in blood, suggesting blood repertoires may reflect thyroid immune responses. During validation, the model predicted progression to ophthalmopathy a median of about 6.3 months ahead of onset, with more than 60% sensitivity and 72.22% specificity. In cross-validation, a model built on a 13 V-J signature told ophthalmopathy apart from stable hyperthyroidism with approximately 91% sensitivity and about 81% specificity, and in testing the same model reached 80%/75%. No statistical method was used to set the sample size in advance, and investigators knew the group allocation.

The TCR beta CDR3 regions were amplified from the RNA transcripts. The first round of RT-PCR for the TCR CDR3 was performed with the HTBI primer set and the Qiagen OneStep RT-PCR kit. Libraries were constructed in a second round of multiplex PCR, after which size selection and purification were carried out. Sequencing of the libraries was done on an Illumina HiSeq2000 using paired-end 100 bp reads. As for the authors' bioinformatics: SOAPnuke was used to process the raw data, removing reads that contained adapters or uncalled bases, had a mean Phred below 15, or lacked an exact match to the constant primer or identifier. High-quality paired reads were merged with COPE v1.2.5, and unique nucleotide sequences were defined as clonotypes. Clonotypes were aligned to IMGT TRBV, TRBD and TRBJ reference segments using MiTCR v1.1. The analysis was restricted to V-J combinations with a frequency above 0.0001, which together covered approximately 99% of the repertoires. The TCS score was defined as F50 (clonal expansion) divided by E x V (chaos), with BLOSUM62-based TCRdist calculated between CDR3 peptides within each V-J. Welch's t-statistics and random forest reduced roughly 500 V-J features to roughly 13, which were used in a naive Bayes classifier (R e1071). TCRdb's own reprocessing of the public reads used fastp at Q25 and MiXCR and kept productive beta chains. Rows are combined by CDR3 protein, so each entry shows the most common genes and DNA. TCRdb, not the authors, supplied the V and J calls. The table for this sample lists under 40,000 distinct CDR3 sequences; 40% to 55% of them were counted only once. The ten largest clonotypes hold approximately 6.2% of the sample.

This clonotype was obtained from a woman in her fifties or sixties with Graves' hyperthyroidism that later progressed to Graves' ophthalmopathy. The material sequenced was blood. The chain was built from TRBV11-2 and TRBJ2-5, and perhaps TRBD2 as D gene, on 6 matching bases. CDR3 loop: CASSLTGDGTETQYF. The sequenced DNA: TGTGCCAGCAGCCTGACGGGGGACGGCACAGAGACCCAGTACTTC.